This T cell receptor beta chain was retrieved from a study of shared clonotypes between healthy human individuals. For the study at large: Aged 18 to 49, the donors were a couple of women and a few men. Notes on the study in general: A reduction in generation probabilities was seen for non-shared clonotypes relative to those shared by all four donors.

Positive CCR7 selection of CD45RO-negative cells yielded the naive CD8 cells, and terminally differentiated effector memory CD45RA+ cells were excluded. In this sample, this clone turned up once. As yet, its antigen is unknown. Clones were read by immunoSEQ multiplex PCR, and TCRdb kept only the in-frame ones, dropping some. The table includes about 2.2 million clones, over 85% detected once. The V gene's germline CDR1 is MGHRA and CDR2 YSYEKL. The CDR3 runs 16 residues. With 4 bases clipped from V and 5 bases from J, the junction kept 14 bases outside the gene matches. The receptor's source is a man aged 18 to 30 in good health. Some clones in this sample may be carry-over from other donors' samples. Sequences were obtained from naive CD8+ T cells from PBMCs. This sequence joins TRBV4-1 and TRBJ2-7; 7 bases agree with TRBD1. CDR3 nucleotides: TGCGCCAGCAGCCGCTCTGATTCGGGCAGGGGGAACGAGCAGTACTTC. Its translation: CASSRSDSGRGNEQYF.